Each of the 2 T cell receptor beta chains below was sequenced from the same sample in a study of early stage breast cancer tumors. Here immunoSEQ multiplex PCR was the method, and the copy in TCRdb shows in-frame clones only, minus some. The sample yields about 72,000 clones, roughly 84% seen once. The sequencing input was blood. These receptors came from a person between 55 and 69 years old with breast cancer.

CDR3 loop: CASSLRPGAGTEAFF. The CDR3 nucleotides are TGCGCCAGCAGCCTTAGGCCCGGGGCCGGCACTGAAGCTTTCTTT. The chain has TRBV5-1 and TRBJ1-1; weak D call: TRBD1 (5 bases). Germline V gene lookup returns CDR1 SGHRS and CDR2 YFSETQ. Trimming shortened V by 4 bases and J by 4 bases, and 17 bases separated the two germline ends. This CDR3 is built from 15 residues.

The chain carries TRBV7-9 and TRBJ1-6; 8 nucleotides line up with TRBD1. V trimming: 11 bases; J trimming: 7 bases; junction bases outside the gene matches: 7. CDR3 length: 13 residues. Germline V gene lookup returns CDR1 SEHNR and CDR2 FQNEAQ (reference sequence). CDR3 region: CAGRTGTNSPLHF. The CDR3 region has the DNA TGTGCCGGTAGGACAGGGACCAATTCACCCCTCCACTTT.